The table lists the clone carrying this T cell receptor beta chain with a few counts. The antigen is undetermined. The sample belongs to a study of T cells after yellow fever vaccination. At the level of the study: The SMART-Seq v4 Ultra Low Input method served to prepare the low-cell-number fractions.

Study-level results: Most primary-vaccination clones recurred post-booster (roughly 97% CD4, about 87% CD8).

V was clipped by 6 bases and J by 3 bases, with 15 bases between them. The CDR3 contains 15 residues. The germline V gene encodes CDR1 MNHNS and CDR2 SASEGT. A universal primer site and UMIs were added as TCR cDNA was made by 5'RACE template switching. One entry per CDR3 protein, called by TCRdb with MiXCR from the 5' RACE reads. The sample has around 500,000 distinct CDR3 sequences, roughly 22% seen once. The chain has TRBV6-1 and TRBJ1-5, with D possibly being TRBD1 (6 bases). The clonotype was recovered from a man between 18 and 35 years old who received the YFV17D yellow fever vaccine. The sequencing used PBMCs, collected roughly 20 days after the first yellow fever vaccination. CDR3 nucleotide sequence: TGTGCCAGCAGCCGCACGACAGGTGCCAATCAGCCCCAGCATTTT. Translation: CASSRTTGANQPQHF.